What follows describes a single T cell receptor beta chain. The sample comes from a study of T cells in tuberculosis. The overall study: IGRA-negative adolescents, IGRA-positive adolescents with latent tuberculosis and adults with active tuberculosis formed this South African cohort.

Sequencing used immunoSEQ multiplex PCR; TCRdb keeps in-frame clones, though not all of them. The table shows tens of thousands of clones, with around 95% occurring only once. Germline V gene lookup returns CDR1 MNHNS and CDR2 SASEGT. Germline trimming cut 0 bases from V and 3 bases from J; bases unmatched to any gene: 4. This CDR3 spans 15 amino acids. Material for sequencing was PBMCs. The source is a donor aged 10 to 29 with latent tuberculosis or without tuberculosis infection. The gene calls are TRBV6-1 and TRBJ2-5; 7 nucleotides line up with TRBD1. CDR3 bases: TGTGCCAGCAGTGAAGCGCGGCAGGGGGAAGAGACCCAGTACTTC. This translates into CASSEARQGEETQYF.